A selection of T cell receptor beta chains follows, all from one sample in a study of cytotoxic CD8 clonotypes in ibrutinib-treated CLL. Some clones are missing from TCRdb's copy, which holds only in-frame ones; the method was immunoSEQ multiplex PCR. The table shows 100,000 or so clones, with 45% to 65% occurring only once. The sequencing here drew on PBMCs, taken after 24 months of ibrutinib treatment. The receptor source for this set is a human donor with chronic lymphocytic leukemia. Each CDR3 is given with its conserved first and last residue. A D gene is named only where the DNA matches it firmly. Clone size is not always given. Where it is, it says once, few, many or a class for expanded clones.

clone size: -; V gene: TRBV16; CDR3 length: 16; J gene: TRBJ1-2; D gene: -; CDR3 protein: CASSQSIQGANYGYTF; CDR3 DNA: TGTGCCAGCAGCCAATCGATCCAGGGAGCTAACTATGGCTACACCTTC
clone size: -; V gene: TRBV7-9; CDR3 length: 15; J gene: TRBJ1-5; D gene: -; CDR3 protein: CASSPDTRLNQPQHF; CDR3 DNA: TGTGCCAGCAGCCCCGACACCAGACTCAATCAGCCCCAGCATTTT
clone size: -; V gene: TRBV11-3; CDR3 length: 14; J gene: TRBJ1-1; D gene: -; CDR3 protein: CASSLSAVNTEAFF; CDR3 DNA: TGTGCCAGCAGCTTATCGGCGGTGAACACTGAAGCTTTCTTT
clone size: once; V gene: TRBV19; CDR3 length: 15; J gene: TRBJ2-7; D gene: TRBD1; CDR3 protein: CASSIGQGAVYEQYF; CDR3 DNA: TGTGCCAGTAGTATAGGGCAGGGGGCTGTGTACGAGCAGTACTTC
clone size: once; V gene: TRBV9; CDR3 length: 15; J gene: TRBJ2-7; D gene: -; CDR3 protein: CASSVAGALISEQYF; CDR3 DNA: TGTGCCAGCAGCGTAGCTGGGGCCCTCATCTCCGAGCAGTACTTC
clone size: few; V gene: TRBV7-3; CDR3 length: 11; J gene: TRBJ2-1; D gene: -; CDR3 protein: CASSLGNEQFF; CDR3 DNA: TGTGCCAGCAGCTTAGGGAATGAGCAGTTCTTC
clone size: -; V gene: TRBV7-3; CDR3 length: 13; J gene: TRBJ2-1; D gene: -; CDR3 protein: CASSLTQGGEQFF; CDR3 DNA: TGTGCCAGCAGCTTAACCCAGGGGGGTGAGCAGTTCTTC
clone size: -; V gene: TRBV12-5; CDR3 length: 14; J gene: TRBJ1-3; D gene: -; CDR3 protein: CASGLGKSGNTIYF; CDR3 DNA: TGTGCTAGTGGCCTCGGGAAGTCTGGAAACACCATATATTTT
clone size: many; V gene: TRBV6-6; CDR3 length: 13; J gene: TRBJ2-7; D gene: TRBD1; CDR3 protein: CATRQGAGYEQYF; CDR3 DNA: TGTGCCACCAGACAGGGGGCTGGGTACGAGCAGTACTTC
clone size: -; V gene: TRBV13; CDR3 length: 14; J gene: TRBJ1-6; D gene: -; CDR3 protein: CASSLPVRGSPLHF; CDR3 DNA: TGTGCCAGCAGCTTACCCGTCCGCGGGTCACCCCTCCACTTT
clone size: once; V gene: TRBV29-1; CDR3 length: 14; J gene: TRBJ1-3; D gene: -; CDR3 protein: CSVDPGQAGNTIYF; CDR3 DNA: TGCAGCGTTGATCCGGGACAAGCCGGAAACACCATATATTTT
clone size: few; V gene: TRBV14; CDR3 length: 16; J gene: TRBJ2-3; D gene: -; CDR3 protein: CASSSLAGSGTDTQYF; CDR3 DNA: TGTGCCAGCAGCTCCCTCGCAGGGAGTGGGACAGATACGCAGTATTTT
clone size: -; V gene: TRBV9; CDR3 length: 17; J gene: TRBJ1-2; D gene: TRBD1; CDR3 protein: CASSVGTAGVTNYGYTF; CDR3 DNA: TGTGCCAGCAGCGTCGGGACAGCGGGCGTGACTAACTATGGCTACACCTTC
clone size: -; V gene: TRBV4-1; CDR3 length: 16; J gene: TRBJ2-1; D gene: -; CDR3 protein: CASSRVLGTTGSEQFF; CDR3 DNA: TGCGCCAGCAGCCGCGTCCTCGGGACCACCGGCAGTGAGCAGTTCTTC
clone size: few; V gene: TRBV5-5; CDR3 length: 15; J gene: TRBJ1-5; D gene: TRBD1; CDR3 protein: CASGAFGQGDQPQHF; CDR3 DNA: TGTGCCAGCGGAGCCTTTGGACAGGGCGATCAGCCCCAGCATTTT
clone size: few; V gene: TRBV30; CDR3 length: 14; J gene: TRBJ1-5; D gene: TRBD1; CDR3 protein: CACRDRVSNQPQHF; CDR3 DNA: TGTGCCTGCCGGGACAGGGTGAGCAATCAGCCCCAGCATTTT
clone size: few; V gene: TRBV4-1; CDR3 length: 15; J gene: TRBJ2-1; D gene: TRBD2; CDR3 protein: CASSQASGDYNEQFF; CDR3 DNA: TGCGCCAGCAGCCAAGCTAGCGGGGACTACAATGAGCAGTTCTTC
clone size: -; V gene: TRBV10-3; CDR3 length: 12; J gene: TRBJ1-2; D gene: -; CDR3 protein: CAIAPGDYGYTF; CDR3 DNA: TGTGCCATCGCGCCAGGGGACTATGGCTACACCTTC
clone size: -; V gene: TRBV7-2; CDR3 length: 14; J gene: TRBJ1-1; D gene: -; CDR3 protein: CASSLASVNTEAFF; CDR3 DNA: TGTGCCAGCAGCTTAGCATCAGTGAACACTGAAGCTTTCTTT
clone size: -; V gene: TRBV29-1; CDR3 length: 14; J gene: TRBJ1-1; D gene: -; CDR3 protein: CSVFGEGRRTEAFF; CDR3 DNA: TGCAGCGTTTTCGGAGAGGGGCGTCGAACTGAAGCTTTCTTT
clone size: -; V gene: TRBV14; CDR3 length: 15; J gene: TRBJ2-6; D gene: -; CDR3 protein: CASSQYGAGANVLTF; CDR3 DNA: TGTGCCAGCAGCCAATATGGAGCTGGGGCCAACGTCCTGACTTTC
clone size: few; V gene: TRBV6-5; CDR3 length: 16; J gene: TRBJ2-3; D gene: TRBD2; CDR3 protein: CASSYSGSGRTDTQYF; CDR3 DNA: TGTGCCAGCAGTTACTCCGGCAGCGGGAGAACAGATACGCAGTATTTT
clone size: -; V gene: TRBV28; CDR3 length: 15; J gene: TRBJ2-7; D gene: -; CDR3 protein: CASRPGGRGSYEQYF; CDR3 DNA: TGTGCCAGCAGGCCTGGGGGCAGGGGCTCCTACGAGCAGTACTTC
clone size: -; V gene: TRBV11-3; CDR3 length: 15; J gene: TRBJ1-2; D gene: TRBD1; CDR3 protein: CASSLGQGINYGYTF; CDR3 DNA: TGTGCCAGCAGCTTGGGACAGGGGATTAACTATGGCTACACCTTC